This section outlines one T cell receptor beta chain sequence together with its context. The data originate from a study of blood T cell repertoires in COVID-19. Profiled with immunoSEQ multiplex PCR; TCRdb holds only in-frame clones, not every one. The top ten clones hold approximately 2% of a sample with some 460,000 clones, about 85% of them seen once. CDR3 length: 12 residues. V dropped 2 bases and J dropped 10 bases, with 11 bases sitting between them. CDR1 and CDR2 from the germline V gene are MGHRA and YSYEKL. The chain links TRBV4-1 to TRBJ1-1; possibly TRBD1 for D (5 bases). This sequence was found in a woman aged 18-29 years with acute COVID-19. The sample taken for sequencing was PBMCs or T cells enriched from blood (not recorded which). CDR3 coding DNA: TGCGCCAGCAGCCAAAGCCTCGACAGAGCTTTCTTT. This translates into CASSQSLDRAFF.